This T cell receptor (beta chain) was sequenced during a study of early stage breast cancer tumors. Clones were sequenced by immunoSEQ multiplex PCR, and TCRdb holds only the in-frame ones, with some missing. The sample lists several thousand clones, 70% to 80% seen once, with roughly 17% in the top ten. This CDR3 is built from 15 residues. Germline V gene sequence: CDR1 SGHTA, CDR2 FQGNSA. J gave up 4 bases and V 5 bases, and 3 bases lay outside the gene matches. Sequencing input: normal breast tissue next to the tumor. This chain connects TRBV7-2 to TRBJ2-5, with 14 bases matching TRBD2. The receptor comes from a person between 60 and 70 years old with breast cancer. This CDR3 is CASSAGLAGGETQYF. As DNA, the CDR3 is TGTGCCAGCAGCGCAGGACTAGCGGGAGGAGAGACCCAGTACTTC.